This TCR beta chain is drawn from a study of long-term antiretroviral therapy in people with HIV. The V and J ends lost 6 bases and 1 base respectively, with 6 bases between them. CDR3 length equals 12 residues. The V gene's germline CDR1 is WSHSY and CDR2 SAAADI. This was the immunoSEQ v3.0 assay at survey level. Here immunoSEQ multiplex PCR was the method, and the copy in TCRdb shows in-frame clones only, minus some. The table lists about 33,000 clones, around 80% of them singletons, with about 7% in the top ten. United States facilities provided treatment to all participants with HIV. The study used samples holding roughly 1-10 million cryopreserved PBMC before DNA extraction.

This receptor was taken from a woman aged 50 to 60 with HIV. Sequenced here: unsorted PBMCs, sampled 2 years after starting antiretroviral therapy. The V gene is TRBV10-2, the J gene TRBJ1-1; D is undetermined. The CDR3 spells CASRPENTEAFF. The DNA for the CDR3 is TGCGCCAGCAGACCAGAGAACACTGAAGCTTTCTTT.